At least ten counts were recorded for the clone carrying this T cell receptor beta chain. V lost 6 bases, J lost 1 base, and 4 bases stayed unmatched. This CDR3 comprises 14 residues. Uncontrolled infections, other autoimmune diseases, pregnancy or lactation led to exclusion of patients. RNA transcripts provided the source from which TCR beta CDR3 regions were amplified. First-round RT-PCR targeting the TCR CDR3 was performed with the HTBI primer set. TCRdb re-derived calls from the multiplex PCR reads in MiXCR, one entry per CDR3 protein. Here the sample spans about 400,000 distinct CDR3 sequences, about 15% being singletons. These data belong to a study of T cells in Graves' hyperthyroidism and ophthalmopathy.

The TCR sequence derives from a woman aged 18 to 35 with Graves' hyperthyroidism. Sequencing input: blood. The chain has TRBV12-3 or TRBV12-4 and TRBJ1-1, with 8 bases aligning to TRBD1. CDR3 sequence: CASRPQGGNTEAFF. CDR3 nucleotides: TGTGCCAGCAGGCCACAGGGGGGGAACACTGAAGCTTTCTTT.